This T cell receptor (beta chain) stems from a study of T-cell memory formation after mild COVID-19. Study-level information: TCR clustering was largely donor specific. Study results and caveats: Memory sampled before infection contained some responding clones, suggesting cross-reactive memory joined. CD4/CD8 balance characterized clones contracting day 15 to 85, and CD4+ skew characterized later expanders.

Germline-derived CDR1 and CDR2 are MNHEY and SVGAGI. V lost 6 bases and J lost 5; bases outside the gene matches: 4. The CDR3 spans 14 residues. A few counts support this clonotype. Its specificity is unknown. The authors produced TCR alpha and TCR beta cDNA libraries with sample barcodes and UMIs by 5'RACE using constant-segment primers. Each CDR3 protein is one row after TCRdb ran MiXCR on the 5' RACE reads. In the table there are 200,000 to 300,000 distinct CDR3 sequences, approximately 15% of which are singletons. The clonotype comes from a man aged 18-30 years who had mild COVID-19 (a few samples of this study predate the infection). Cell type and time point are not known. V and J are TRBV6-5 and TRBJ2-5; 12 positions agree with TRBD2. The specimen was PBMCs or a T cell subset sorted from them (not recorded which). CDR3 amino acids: CASRALAGGETQYF. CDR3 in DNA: TGTGCCAGCAGGGCACTAGCGGGGGGCGAGACCCAGTACTTC.